This TCR beta chain was identified during a study of T-cell memory formation after mild COVID-19. Study summary: Across donors, TCR clusters were largely donor specific. Study-level findings and limits: Pre-infection memory contained some responding clones, which suggested that cross-reactive memory had joined. Clones that contracted from day 15 to 85 were balanced CD4/CD8, while later expanders leaned CD4+.

The V gene end was trimmed by 4 bases and the J gene end by 4 bases; junction bases not matched to a gene: 7. The germline gives CDR1 SGHRS, CDR2 YFSETQ. This CDR3 comprises 15 residues. cDNA libraries for TCR alpha and TCR beta, carrying sample barcodes and UMIs, came from 5'RACE with constant-segment primers. Using its own MiXCR run on the 5' RACE reads, TCRdb lists one record per CDR3 protein. Seen here are hundreds of thousands of distinct CDR3 sequences, about 20% observed once, and the top ten hold 9.5% to 15%. This clonotype was seen a handful of times. Its antigen is unknown. The chain recombines TRBV5-1 with TRBJ2-2, with TRBD2 matching over 7 bases. The sequenced sample consisted of PBMCs or a T cell subset sorted from them (not recorded which). This receptor was identified in an adult woman who had mild COVID-19 (a few samples of this study predate the infection). Cell type and time point are not known. The CDR3 is CASSPRWEGTGELFF. Written as DNA, the CDR3 is TGCGCCAGCAGCCCACGTTGGGAGGGCACCGGGGAGCTGTTTTTT.